This T cell receptor beta chain came from a study of T cells after yellow fever vaccination. General observations from the study: Re-detected after boosting: most primary clones, approximately 97% of CD4 and around 86% of CD8. There was a small share of clonotypes that showed up in both the CD4 and CD8 compartments. Repertoires sorted by FACS could include abundant clonotypes that are contaminants from the bulk population.

Turning to this clonotype: Its antigen remains unidentified.

5'RACE template switching produced TCR cDNA carrying a universal primer site and UMIs. MiXCR, applied by TCRdb to the 5' RACE reads, yields one record per CDR3 protein. There are 29,000 or so distinct CDR3 sequences in the sample; 5% occur only once, and about 41% lies in the top ten. Per the germline V gene, CDR1 is LGHDT and CDR2 is YNNKEL (reference sequence). V lost 1 base and J lost 0, with 16 bases in between. The length of the CDR3 is 18 residues. Sequencing was performed on CD8+ T cells sorted from PBMCs, taken 10 days after the yellow fever booster vaccination. The V call is TRBV3-1, the J call TRBJ2-1, with TRBD2 as a possible D gene (5 bases). The clonotype was recovered from a man aged 25 to 40 who received the YFV17D yellow fever vaccine. For the CDR3, the DNA is TGTGCCAGCAGCCAAGGAGACTACCTCTCGAGCTCCTACAATGAGCAGTTCTTC. It specifies CASSQGDYLSSSYNEQFF.